This T cell receptor (beta chain) was documented in a study of identical twins listed by TCRdb under 2016. Concerning the study at large: The study deep-sequenced TCR alpha and beta repertoires from monozygotic twins, unrelated adults of various ages and cord blood to test whether fetal clonotypes persist. To rule out contamination, the twin experiments were replicated at different times with different library preparation protocols. General findings and caveats noted by the study authors: Because the same donors could not be followed over many years, the conclusions relied on cross-sectional statistical analysis. Invariant T cells such as MAIT and iNKT could partly confound zero-insertion analyses, although diverse VJ usage argued against such confounding for most clonotypes. Fewer insertions were carried by abundant cord blood beta clonotypes, a similar but weaker trend appeared in young adult naive repertoires, and no such trend appeared in memory repertoires. The excess sharing between twins in beta out-of-frame sequences was weaker because fewer shared sequences reduced the signal-to-noise ratio. Out-of-frame TCR alpha sequences shared between twins showed an excess of low generation-probability sequences compared with coincidental sharing between unrelated individuals. In monozygotic twins, recombination models systematically underestimated out-of-frame TCR alpha sharing, but the models matched the sharing seen between unrelated individuals.

The receptor library was made with 5' RACE. Instrument on record: Illumina HiSeq 2000. Template switching added a universal primer binding site, and the final cDNA carried a unique molecular identifier that allowed TCR cDNA molecules to be counted accurately. First-strand cDNA for TCR alpha and beta chains was synthesized from specific primers in the conserved constant-segment region. To control for contamination, each cDNA library was double barcoded with a SMART-Mk sample barcode plus Illumina barcodes. TruSeq adapter sequences and Illumina sample barcodes were added in two successive PCR steps. The TCR alpha and beta cDNA libraries were sequenced on the Illumina HiSeq platform using custom primers. In the authors' own workflow: Raw reads were processed with MiGEC to extract unique molecular identifiers, and MiXCR was used to determine CDR3 positions. For each individual, recombination models were inferred using an EM algorithm with the repgenHMM and IGoR tools. Shared clonotypes were analyzed with the tcR package in R, and sharing was normalized by the product of cloneset sizes. Out-of-frame nonproductive sequences were analyzed to study raw recombination free of thymic and clonal selection effects. Through fastp at Q25 and MiXCR, TCRdb rebuilt clones from the public reads, retaining in-frame beta chains. Rows with a matching CDR3 protein are joined into one entry that keeps the most common DNA and genes. TCRdb, not the authors, supplied the V and J calls. Counted in this sample were under 400,000 distinct CDR3 sequences; roughly 9% of them appeared once. The ten biggest clones cover about 9.1% of the sample.

The germline V gene (reference sequence) sets CDR1 to LNHNV and CDR2 to YYDKDF. There are 12 amino acids in the CDR3, from cysteine to phenylalanine inclusive. The only DNA kept is the CDR3, 36 bases in frame from the first base. V is pared back by 3 bases and J by 7 bases, with 7 bases lying between the germline termini. This clonotype was counted at least ten times. The clone's antigen remains unknown. Per-base quality was not reported, and no clone a single base away is much larger than it. All donors were healthy Caucasians. Three unrelated non-twin adults were also sequenced: a male aged 18 to 30, a male aged 50 to 60 and a female aged 50 to 60. Miltenyi CD45RO+ enrichment and human naive T-cell isolation kits were used to isolate memory (CD45RO+) and naive T cells from PBMC.

The sequenced material came from naive T cells sorted from blood. Reading the label with the study, this specimen's cell subset or site is: cells isolated with a human naive T-cell isolation kit. The chain is encoded by TRBV15 joined to TRBJ2-1, with no D gene named confidently. The sequence was collected from a woman aged 45 to 65 in good health. The nucleotide sequence is given as TGTGCCACCAGCAGTCTCTGGAATGAGCAGTTCTTC. Translated, this gives CATSSLWNEQFF.